The rows below give T cell receptor beta chains drawn from one sample of a study of read filtering for tumor transcriptome and immune sequencing. Each CDR3 protein is one row after TCRdb ran MiXCR on the reads. Here the sample spans about 57,000 distinct CDR3 sequences, over 11% being singletons. The source material was a population of CD138-negative cells sorted from bone marrow. The origin of the receptors is a donor aged 40 or over with multiple myeloma. CDR3s include the opening cysteine and the closing phenylalanine or tryptophan. Each record gives: J gene, clone size, V gene, D gene, CDR3 protein, CDR3 DNA. The D gene is left open where the match is weak. Clone size appears in some rows only: once, few, many, or a class for an expanded clone.

>TRBJ2-7|many|TRBV6-6|TRBD1
CASRWDRGGYEQYF
TGTGCCAGCAGATGGGACAGGGGGGGGTACGAGCAGTACTTC
>TRBJ1-1|.|TRBV9|.
CASSVRGRRAEAFF
TGTGCCAGCAGCGTGCGGGGGAGAAGAGCTGAAGCTTTCTTT
>TRBJ2-1|many|TRBV3-1|TRBD2
CASRDGLAGVHEQFF
TGTGCCAGCAGGGACGGACTAGCGGGAGTCCATGAGCAGTTCTTC
>TRBJ2-3|.|TRBV3-1|TRBD2
CASSQDQRETDTQYF
TGTGCCAGCAGCCAAGATCAGCGGGAGACAGATACGCAGTATTTT
>TRBJ2-6|many|TRBV7-2|.
CASSSSFSGANVLTF
TGTGCCAGCAGCTCTTCGTTCTCTGGGGCCAACGTCCTGACTTTC
>TRBJ2-7|many|TRBV5-1|TRBD1
CASSFGTGREQYF
TGCGCCAGCAGTTTCGGGACAGGTCGCGAGCAGTACTTC
>TRBJ2-2|many|TRBV12-3/TRBV12-4|TRBD2
CASSPGGRGTGELFF
TGTGCCAGCAGTCCGGGAGGGCGGGGCACCGGGGAGCTGTTTTTT
>TRBJ2-1|many|TRBV5-5|.
CASSRDSLSYNEQFF
TGTGCCAGCAGTCGTGACAGCCTCTCCTACAATGAGCAGTTCTTC
>TRBJ2-1|many|TRBV6-2/TRBV6-3|.
CASSYSGRRAAYNEQFF
TGTGCCAGCAGTTACTCAGGACGTAGGGCCGCCTACAATGAGCAGTTCTTC
>TRBJ1-5|many|TRBV20-1|TRBD1
CSARDRDNQPQHF
TGCAGTGCTAGGGACAGGGACAATCAGCCCCAGCATTTT
>TRBJ2-1|.|TRBV9|.
CASSESFNEQFF
TGTGCCAGCAGCGAGTCGTTCAATGAGCAGTTCTTC
>TRBJ2-5|once|TRBV29-1|.
CSVEGQLGETQYF
TGCAGCGTTGAAGGACAGCTGGGGGAGACCCAGTACTTC
>TRBJ2-2|.|TRBV9|.
CASSVGGAGASTGELFF
TGTGCCAGCAGCGTAGGGGGCGCGGGGGCGAGCACCGGGGAGCTGTTTTTT
>TRBJ1-1|many|TRBV6-5|.
CASSYGGARGNTEAFF
TGTGCCAGCAGTTACGGTGGGGCCAGGGGGAACACTGAAGCTTTCTTT
>TRBJ1-5|.|TRBV27|.
CASSLSTGSNQPQHF
TGTGCCAGCAGTTTATCGACGGGGAGCAATCAGCCCCAGCATTTT
>TRBJ2-5|many|TRBV3-1|.
CASSPGETQYF
TGTGCCAGCAGCCCCGGTGAGACCCAGTACTTC
>TRBJ2-2|many|TRBV7-2|.
CASSPIVRVATGELFF
TGTGCCAGCAGCCCTATCGTCAGGGTGGCCACCGGGGAGCTGTTTTTT
>TRBJ1-5|many|TRBV19|.
CASSKTKAGNQPQHF
TGTGCCAGTAGCAAGACAAAGGCGGGCAATCAGCCCCAGCATTTT
>TRBJ2-7|many|TRBV7-9|TRBD1
CASVTGEGYEQYF
TGTGCCAGCGTGACAGGGGAAGGGTACGAGCAGTACTTC
>TRBJ2-5|many|TRBV7-6|.
CASSSGVGETQYF
TGTGCCAGCAGCTCAGGGGTCGGAGAGACCCAGTACTTC
>TRBJ2-7|many|TRBV12-3/TRBV12-4|TRBD1
CASSRRDRGYEQYF
TGTGCCAGCAGCCGCCGGGACAGGGGGTACGAGCAGTACTTC
>TRBJ2-7|many|TRBV4-2|.
CASSQFGPVDEQYF
TGTGCCAGCAGCCAATTTGGCCCTGTGGACGAGCAGTACTTC